This record looks at one T cell receptor beta chain sequence and its context. Looked up from germline, CDR1 is SEHNR and CDR2 is FQNEAQ (reference sequence). There are 16 residues in the CDR3. J was trimmed by 4 bases and V by 6 bases; bases with no gene match: 8. The time point is: newly diagnosed GD, antithyroid drugs for less than 3 months. PBMC-extracted RNA yielded the TCR library. Diagnosing Graves' disease relied on the American Thyroid Association guidelines. CDR3 regions were amplified by Arm-PCR using iRepertoire HTBI primers to build TCR beta libraries. MiXCR, applied by TCRdb to the multiplex PCR reads, yields one record per CDR3 protein. The table records under 700,000 distinct CDR3 sequences, about 15% of them present only once. This entry belongs to a study of regulatory T cells in long-lasting Graves disease. A further study also used this sample, focusing on T cells in Graves' hyperthyroidism and ophthalmopathy.

This TCR was sampled from a woman aged 35-65 years with Graves disease. The rearrangement links TRBV7-9 to TRBJ2-1; 11 bases agree with TRBD2. Specimen: peripheral blood mononuclear cells (PBMCs), collected at new diagnosis, from a patient treated with antithyroid drugs. The chain's CDR3 is CASRRPGLAAYNEQFF. DNA of the CDR3: TGTGCCAGCAGGCGTCCGGGACTAGCGGCATACAATGAGCAGTTCTTC.